This T cell receptor (beta chain) is from a study of Graves' ophthalmopathy and Graves' hyperthyroidism. Thyroid ultrasound, orbital computed tomography, TRAb, serum thyroxine and clinical symptoms formed the basis of diagnosis. Researchers took RNA transcripts and amplified TCR beta CDR3 regions from them. First-round RT-PCR used HTBI primers; second-round multiplex PCR followed. In TCRdb, the multiplex PCR reads were re-called with MiXCR into one record per CDR3 protein. The sample includes over 500,000 distinct CDR3 sequences, about 24% seen only once; the top ten take more than 5.5%. This clonotype has a count of ten or more. Per germline, CDR1 SGHRS and CDR2 YFSETQ. The CDR3 is 15 amino acids. The V and J ends lost 2 bases and 0 bases respectively, with 12 bases between them.

Material: peripheral blood. The origin of this receptor is a woman between 18 and 30 years old with stable Graves' hyperthyroidism. Some clones in this sample may be carry-over from other donors' samples. This chain links TRBV5-1 with TRBJ2-7; D is perhaps TRBD1 or TRBD2 (5 bases each). The CDR3 loop is CASSLNAGSSYEQYF. CDR3 nucleotides: TGCGCCAGCAGCTTAAATGCAGGGAGCTCCTACGAGCAGTACTTC.